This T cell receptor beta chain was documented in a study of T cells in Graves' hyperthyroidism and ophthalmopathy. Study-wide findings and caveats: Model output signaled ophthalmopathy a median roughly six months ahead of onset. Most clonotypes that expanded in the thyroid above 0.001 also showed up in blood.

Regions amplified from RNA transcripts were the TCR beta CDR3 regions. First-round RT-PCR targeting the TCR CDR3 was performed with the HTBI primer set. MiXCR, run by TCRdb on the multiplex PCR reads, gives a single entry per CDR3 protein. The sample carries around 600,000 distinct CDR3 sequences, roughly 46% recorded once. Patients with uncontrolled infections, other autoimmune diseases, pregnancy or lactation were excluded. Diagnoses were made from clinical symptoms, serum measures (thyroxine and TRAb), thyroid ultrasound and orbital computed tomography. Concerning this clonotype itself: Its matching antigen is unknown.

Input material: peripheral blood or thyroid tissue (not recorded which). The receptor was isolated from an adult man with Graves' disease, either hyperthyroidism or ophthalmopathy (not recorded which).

CDR3: CASSLVPWQSNTEAFF. CDR3 sequence (DNA): TGTGCCAGCAGCTTAGTCCCGTGGCAGTCGAACACTGAAGCTTTCTTT. V usage is TRBV7-9 and J usage is TRBJ1-1; D gene uncertain. CDR1 is SEHNR, CDR2 FQNEAQ, per germline (reference sequence). Trimming pared 1 base from V and 1 base from J, leaving 13 bases between. The length of the CDR3 is 16 residues.